This T cell receptor (beta chain) was sequenced for a study of pediatric ulcerative colitis. For this clone: Its antigen is still unknown.

Points from the study as a whole: Blood samples from a couple of patients yielded substantially fewer templates and were excluded from blood-rectal overlap analysis.

The table came from immunoSEQ multiplex PCR; TCRdb's copy has only in-frame clones and leaves some out. The data contain 37,000 or so clones, around four fifths of them seen just once; the ten biggest clones take up roughly 25%. The V and J ends lost 2 bases and 8 bases, in that order; junction bases with no gene match: 12. The CDR3 is 16 residues long. Germline CDR1 is SGHAT and CDR2 is FQNNGV. The chain is built from TRBV11-2 and TRBJ2-3; 8 bases match TRBD2. Sequencing input: blood. The source is a girl under 18 with moderate ulcerative colitis. The CDR3 nucleotides are TGTGCCAGCAGCTTACTAAGCGGGGGTTCGAGAGGTACGCAGTATTTT. Translated: CASSLLSGGSRGTQYF.